The rows below give T cell receptor beta chains drawn from one sample of a study of cytomegalovirus exposure and HLA in healthy donors. Sequencing was performed with immunoSEQ multiplex PCR; in TCRdb, only in-frame clones are kept and a portion is missing. In the table there are about 140,000 clones, about 9.1% of which are singletons. The specimen sequenced was PBMCs. The source is a woman in her thirties or forties in good health and CMV-seropositive. The conserved cysteine and the conserved F or W are not part of the CDR3 here.

V,CDR3
TRBV5-1,ASSLVRIYGETQY
TRBV2,ASTTGTLSYEQY
TRBV11-2,ASSLDSVYEQY
TRBV7-2,ASSPDRVNTEAF
TRBV10-3,AISDPGRGGRETQY
TRBV10-3,AISEDERAKNIQY
TRBV7-2,ASSLTGVGYT
TRBV6-4,ASSGGVSDEQF
TRBV5-1,ASSLGAGAYEQY
TRBV18,ASSGNGAGENQPQH
TRBV29-1,SVGGRRGPSYEQY
TRBV6-5,ASRPAGGHWDTQY
TRBV18,ASSPLVRTTSTDTQY
TRBV5-4,ASSPRQGAWETQY
TRBV5-4,ASSRGLAGLSYNEQF
TRBV7-2,ASSLVLAGGEQY
TRBV7-2,ASSPRPGTDANYGYT
TRBV7-2,ASSFRAGVVGTDTQY
TRBV7-6,ASSPRLADTAGELF
TRBV6-6,ASSSSGQGKGYEQY
TRBV10-3,AISESGGTEAF
TRBV19,ASSNLDRREEKLF
TRBV27,ASSFNLFTDTQY
TRBV5-1,ASSLGTGGLFSYNEQF
TRBV19,ASSKNRVEEKLF
TRBV2,ASGGDYNEKLF
TRBV5-1,ASSLEGLAGSYNEQF
TRBV6-1,ASKPGQMNTEAF
TRBV28,ASSPGGNTDTQY